The T cell receptor beta chain under discussion was sequenced for a study of blood T cell repertoires in COVID-19. This clone was detected once. Clones were sequenced by immunoSEQ multiplex PCR, and TCRdb holds only the in-frame ones, with some missing. This table has over 85,000 clones, 65% to 90% appearing once. Germline lookup yields CDR1 MNHEY and CDR2 SVGEGT. This CDR3 region has 16 residues. After removal of 2 bases from V and 7 bases from J, the junction contained 8 bases not matched to a gene. The clonotype comes from a woman aged 55-70 years with acute or convalescent COVID-19. Sequencing used peripheral blood. The chain has TRBV6-2 or TRBV6-3 and TRBJ2-1; 10 bases agree with TRBD2. CDR3 sequence (DNA): TGTGCCAGCAGTTACAAGCGGGGGGGCGTTCATAATGAGCAGTTCTTC. It specifies CASSYKRGGVHNEQFF.